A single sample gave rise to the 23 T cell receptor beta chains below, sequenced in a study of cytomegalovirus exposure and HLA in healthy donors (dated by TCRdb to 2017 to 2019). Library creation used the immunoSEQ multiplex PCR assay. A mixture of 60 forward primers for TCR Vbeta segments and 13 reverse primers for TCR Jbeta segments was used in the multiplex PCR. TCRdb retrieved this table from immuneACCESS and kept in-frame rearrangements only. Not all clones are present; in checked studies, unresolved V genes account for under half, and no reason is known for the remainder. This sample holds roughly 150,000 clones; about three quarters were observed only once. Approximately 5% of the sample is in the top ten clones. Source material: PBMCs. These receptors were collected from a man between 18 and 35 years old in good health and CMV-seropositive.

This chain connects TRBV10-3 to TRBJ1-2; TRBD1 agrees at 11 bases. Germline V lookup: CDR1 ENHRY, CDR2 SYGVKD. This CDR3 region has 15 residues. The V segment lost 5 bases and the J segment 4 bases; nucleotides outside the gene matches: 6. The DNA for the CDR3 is TGTGCCATCAGTAATCCCGGACAGGGGGCCTATGGCTACACCTTC. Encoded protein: CAISNPGQGAYGYTF.

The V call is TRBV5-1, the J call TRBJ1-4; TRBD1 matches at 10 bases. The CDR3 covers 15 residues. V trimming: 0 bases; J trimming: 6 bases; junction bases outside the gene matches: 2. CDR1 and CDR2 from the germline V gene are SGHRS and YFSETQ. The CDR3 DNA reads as TGCGCCAGCAGCTTGGTAGGGACAGGGGATGAAAAACTGTTTTTT. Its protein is CASSLVGTGDEKLFF.

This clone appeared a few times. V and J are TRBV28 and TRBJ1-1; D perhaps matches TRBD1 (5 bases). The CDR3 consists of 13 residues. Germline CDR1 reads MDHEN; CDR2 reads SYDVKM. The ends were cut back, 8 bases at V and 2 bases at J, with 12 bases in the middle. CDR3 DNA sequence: TGTGCCAGCGGGGAGGGGCACAACACTGAAGCTTTCTTT. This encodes CASGEGHNTEAFF.

The CDR3, as DNA: TGTGCCAGCAGCTTAGGCGGGGGGACCACAGATACGCAGTATTTT. Its protein is CASSLGGGTTDTQYF. The V and J genes are TRBV7-2 and TRBJ2-3; 8 nucleotides agree with TRBD2. CDR3 length: 15 amino acids. J lost 2 bases, V lost 1 base, and 2 bases had no gene match. Germline V gene sequence: CDR1 SGHTA, CDR2 FQGNSA.

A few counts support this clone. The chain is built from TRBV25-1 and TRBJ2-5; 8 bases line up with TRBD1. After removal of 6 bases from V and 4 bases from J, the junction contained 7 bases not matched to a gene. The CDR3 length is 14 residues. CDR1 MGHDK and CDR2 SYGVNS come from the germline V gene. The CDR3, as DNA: TGTGCCAGCAGCCAGACAGGGGAAAGAGAGACCCAGTACTTC. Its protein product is CASSQTGERETQYF.

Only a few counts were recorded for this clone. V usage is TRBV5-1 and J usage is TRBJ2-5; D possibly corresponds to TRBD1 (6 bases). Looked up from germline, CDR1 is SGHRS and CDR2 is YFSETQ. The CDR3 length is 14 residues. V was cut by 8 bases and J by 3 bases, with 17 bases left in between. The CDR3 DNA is TGCGCCAGTCATAGGGGGACGGCGGAAGAGACCCAGTACTTC. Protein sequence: CASHRGTAEETQYF.

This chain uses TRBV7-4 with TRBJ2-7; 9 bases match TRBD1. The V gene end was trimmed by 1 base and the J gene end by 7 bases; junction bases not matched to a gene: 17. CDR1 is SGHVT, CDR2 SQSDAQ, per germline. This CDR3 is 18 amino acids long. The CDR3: CASSLGGIRDRDFGEQYV. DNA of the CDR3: TGTGCCAGCAGCTTAGGGGGGATAAGGGACAGGGATTTTGGTGAGCAGTACGTC.

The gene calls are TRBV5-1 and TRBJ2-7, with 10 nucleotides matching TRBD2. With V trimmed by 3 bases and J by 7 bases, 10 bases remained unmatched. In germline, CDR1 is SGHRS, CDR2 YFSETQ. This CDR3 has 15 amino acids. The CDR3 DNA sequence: TGCGCCAGCAGCTCCCTAGCGGGAGAGGGATTTGAGCAGTACGTC. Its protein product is CASSSLAGEGFEQYV.

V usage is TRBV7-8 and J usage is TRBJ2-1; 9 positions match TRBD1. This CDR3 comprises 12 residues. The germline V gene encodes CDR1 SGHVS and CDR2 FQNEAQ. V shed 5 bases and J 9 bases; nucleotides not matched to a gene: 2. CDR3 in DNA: TGTGCCAGCAGCGAACAGGGGGCTGAGCAGTTCTTC. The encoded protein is CASSEQGAEQFF.

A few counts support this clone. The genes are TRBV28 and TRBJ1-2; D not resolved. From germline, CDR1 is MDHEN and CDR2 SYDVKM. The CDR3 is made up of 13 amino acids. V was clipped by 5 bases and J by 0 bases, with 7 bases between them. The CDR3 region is CASSGGTNYGYTF. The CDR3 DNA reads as TGTGCCAGCAGTGGCGGGACTAACTATGGCTACACCTTC.

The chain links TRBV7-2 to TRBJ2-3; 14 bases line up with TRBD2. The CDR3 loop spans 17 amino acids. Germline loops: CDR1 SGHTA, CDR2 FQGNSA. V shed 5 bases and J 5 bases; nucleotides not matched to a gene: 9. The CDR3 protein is CASSPQSGTSGRDTQYF. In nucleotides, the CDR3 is TGTGCCAGCAGCCCCCAAAGCGGGACTAGCGGGAGAGATACGCAGTATTTT.

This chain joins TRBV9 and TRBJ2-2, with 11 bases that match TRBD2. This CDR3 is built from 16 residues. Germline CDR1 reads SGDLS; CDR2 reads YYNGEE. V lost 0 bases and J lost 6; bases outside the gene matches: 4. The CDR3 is CASSVATSGSSGELFF. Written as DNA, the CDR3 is TGTGCCAGCAGCGTAGCTACTAGCGGGAGTTCCGGGGAGCTGTTTTTT.

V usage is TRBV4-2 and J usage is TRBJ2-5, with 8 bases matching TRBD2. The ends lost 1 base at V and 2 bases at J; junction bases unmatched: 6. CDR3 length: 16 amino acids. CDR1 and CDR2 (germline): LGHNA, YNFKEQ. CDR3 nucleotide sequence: TGTGCCAGCAGCCAAGCGGGAGGCGGGGGGCAAGAGACCCAGTACTTC. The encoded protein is CASSQAGGGGQETQYF.

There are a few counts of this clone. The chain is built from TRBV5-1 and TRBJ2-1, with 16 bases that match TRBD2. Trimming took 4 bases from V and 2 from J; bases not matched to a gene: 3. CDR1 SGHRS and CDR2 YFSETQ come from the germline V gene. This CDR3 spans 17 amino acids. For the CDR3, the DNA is TGCGCCAGCAGCGCCGGGACTAGCGGGAGGGCCTACAATGAGCAGTTCTTC. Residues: CASSAGTSGRAYNEQFF.

In DNA form, the CDR3 reads TGTGCCAGCAGCCCCCTTGGGACTAGTGGGGAGACCCAGTACTTC. Translation: CASSPLGTSGETQYF. The chain carries TRBV4-2 and TRBJ2-5; 8 bases agree with TRBD2. Trimming cost V 4 bases and J 5 bases; bases outside gene matches: 9. Germline CDR1 is LGHNA and CDR2 is YNFKEQ. The CDR3 extends over 15 amino acids.

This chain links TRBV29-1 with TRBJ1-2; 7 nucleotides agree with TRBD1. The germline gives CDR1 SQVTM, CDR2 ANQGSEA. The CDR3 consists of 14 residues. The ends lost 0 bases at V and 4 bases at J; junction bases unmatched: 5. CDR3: CSVEDRAGGYGYTF. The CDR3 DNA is TGCAGCGTTGAAGATAGGGCAGGGGGCTATGGCTACACCTTC.

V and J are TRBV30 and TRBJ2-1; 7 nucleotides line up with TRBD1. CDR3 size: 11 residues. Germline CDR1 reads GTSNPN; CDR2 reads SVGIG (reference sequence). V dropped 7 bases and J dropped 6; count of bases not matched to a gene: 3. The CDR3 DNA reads TGTGCCTTGAACAGGGGCAATGAGCAGTTCTTC. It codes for CALNRGNEQFF.

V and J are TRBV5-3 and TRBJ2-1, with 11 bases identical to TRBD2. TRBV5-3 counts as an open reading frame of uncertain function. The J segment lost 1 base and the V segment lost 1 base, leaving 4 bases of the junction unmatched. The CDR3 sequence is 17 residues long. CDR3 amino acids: CARSLISGRESYNEQFF. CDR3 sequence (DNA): TGTGCCAGAAGCTTGATTAGCGGGAGGGAATCCTACAATGAGCAGTTCTTC.

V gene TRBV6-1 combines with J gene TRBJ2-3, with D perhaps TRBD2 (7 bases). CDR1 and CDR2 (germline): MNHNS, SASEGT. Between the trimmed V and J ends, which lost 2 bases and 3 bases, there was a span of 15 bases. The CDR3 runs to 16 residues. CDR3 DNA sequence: TGTGCCAGCAGTGAACAGGGGAGGGACGGGACAGATACGCAGTATTTT. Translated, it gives CASSEQGRDGTDTQYF.

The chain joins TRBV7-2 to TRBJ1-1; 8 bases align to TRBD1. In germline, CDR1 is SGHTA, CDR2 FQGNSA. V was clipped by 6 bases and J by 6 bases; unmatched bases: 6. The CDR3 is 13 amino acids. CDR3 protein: CASSRRGRAEAFF. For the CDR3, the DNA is TGTGCCAGCAGTCGCAGGGGGCGAGCTGAAGCTTTCTTT.

The CDR3 loop reads CSAKDPGETQYF. CDR3 sequence (DNA): TGCAGCGCCAAAGACCCGGGGGAGACCCAGTACTTC. The V call is TRBV29-1, the J call TRBJ2-5, with D maybe TRBD2 (5 bases). From germline, CDR1 is SQVTM and CDR2 ANQGSEA. CDR3 size: 12 residues. V lost 7 bases to trimming and J lost 5 bases, with 14 bases between them.

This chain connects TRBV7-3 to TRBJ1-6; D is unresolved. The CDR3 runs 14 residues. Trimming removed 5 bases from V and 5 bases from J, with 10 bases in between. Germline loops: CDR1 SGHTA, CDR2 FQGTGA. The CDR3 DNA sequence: TGTGCCAGCAGCCTCCACGGAGATAATTCACCCCTCCACTTT. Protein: CASSLHGDNSPLHF.

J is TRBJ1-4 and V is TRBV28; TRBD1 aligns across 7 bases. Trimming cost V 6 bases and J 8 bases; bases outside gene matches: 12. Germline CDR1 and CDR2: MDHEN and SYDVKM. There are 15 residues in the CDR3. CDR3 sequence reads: CASSTGAGGGEKLFF. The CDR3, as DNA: TGTGCCAGCAGCACTGGGGCAGGGGGTGGGGAAAAACTGTTTTTT.